This TCR beta chain was captured by sequencing in a study of identical twins (dated by TCRdb to the mid-2010s). Concerning the study at large: TCR alpha and beta repertoires from monozygotic twins, unrelated adults of various ages and cord blood were deep-sequenced to test whether fetal clonotypes persist. To rule out contamination, replicate twin experiments were performed at different times with different library preparation protocols. Findings and caveats that apply to the study as a whole: Excess twin sharing in beta out-of-frame sequences was weaker because fewer shared sequences lowered the signal-to-noise ratio. Out-of-frame TCR alpha sharing in monozygotic twins was systematically underestimated by recombination models, whereas sharing between unrelated individuals was in agreement with the recombination models. Conclusions relied on cross-sectional statistical analysis, since the same donors could not be followed over many years. Fewer insertions were carried by abundant cord blood beta clonotypes; a weaker similar trend was observed in young adult naive repertoires, while no such trend was observed in memory repertoires. Invariant T cells such as MAIT and iNKT could partly confound zero-insertion analyses, though diverse VJ usage argued against this for most clonotypes. Compared with coincidental sharing between unrelated individuals, out-of-frame TCR alpha sequences shared between twins showed an excess of sequences with low generation probability.

Receptors were amplified or captured by 5' RACE. Instrument used: Illumina HiSeq 2000. A universal primer binding site was introduced by template switching, and a unique molecular identifier was present in the final cDNA, enabling accurate counting of TCR cDNA molecules. Specific primers in the conserved constant-segment region were used to synthesize first-strand cDNA for the TCR alpha and beta chains. Each cDNA library was double barcoded, with a SMART-Mk sample barcode plus Illumina barcodes, to control for contamination. TruSeq adapter sequences along with Illumina sample barcodes were introduced in two successive PCR steps. Sequencing of the TCR alpha and beta cDNA libraries was done on the Illumina HiSeq platform using custom primers. As for the original processing: Raw reads were processed with MiGEC to extract unique molecular identifiers, and MiXCR was used to determine CDR3 positions. Recombination models were inferred per individual with the repgenHMM and IGoR tools using an EM algorithm. Shared clonotype analysis was performed with the tcR package in R, normalizing sharing by the product of cloneset sizes. Out-of-frame nonproductive sequences were analyzed to study raw recombination free of thymic and clonal selection effects. Using fastp at Q25 and MiXCR, TCRdb reprocessed the public reads and kept productive beta chains. CDR3 protein duplicates are merged, each entry listing the most common genes and DNA. TCRdb's processing, not the authors' own work, is the source of the V and J calls. This sample holds 300,000 to 400,000 distinct CDR3 sequences; 7% to 9.5% were observed only once. The ten largest clones add up to roughly 8.7% of the sample.

Details on this clonotype: The clone's antigen remains unknown. Nothing much larger sits one base from this clone, and base qualities are not available.

All donors were healthy Caucasians. Three unrelated non-twin adults were additionally sequenced: a male aged 18 to 30, a male aged 50 to 59 and a female aged 50 to 59. Using Miltenyi CD45RO+ enrichment and human naive T-cell isolation kits, memory (CD45RO+) and naive T cells were isolated from PBMC. Trimming costs V 1 base and J 4 bases, and their ends lie 7 bases apart. CDR1 LGHNA and CDR2 YNFKEQ are derived from the germline V gene. The CDR3 holds 14 amino acids from the cysteine to the phenylalanine. The sequence is cut down to CDR3 DNA, 42 bases in frame from base 1. This receptor was obtained from a woman in her fifties or sixties in good health. Sequencing used naive T cells sorted from blood. The cell subset or site tag for this specimen amounts to: cells isolated with a human naive T-cell isolation kit. Recombination connected TRBV4-2 to TRBJ2-2, with no confident D gene call. The CDR3 amino acid sequence is: CASSQGEVTGELFF. The DNA sequence is given as TGTGCCAGCAGCCAAGGCGAAGTCACCGGGGAGCTGTTTTTT.